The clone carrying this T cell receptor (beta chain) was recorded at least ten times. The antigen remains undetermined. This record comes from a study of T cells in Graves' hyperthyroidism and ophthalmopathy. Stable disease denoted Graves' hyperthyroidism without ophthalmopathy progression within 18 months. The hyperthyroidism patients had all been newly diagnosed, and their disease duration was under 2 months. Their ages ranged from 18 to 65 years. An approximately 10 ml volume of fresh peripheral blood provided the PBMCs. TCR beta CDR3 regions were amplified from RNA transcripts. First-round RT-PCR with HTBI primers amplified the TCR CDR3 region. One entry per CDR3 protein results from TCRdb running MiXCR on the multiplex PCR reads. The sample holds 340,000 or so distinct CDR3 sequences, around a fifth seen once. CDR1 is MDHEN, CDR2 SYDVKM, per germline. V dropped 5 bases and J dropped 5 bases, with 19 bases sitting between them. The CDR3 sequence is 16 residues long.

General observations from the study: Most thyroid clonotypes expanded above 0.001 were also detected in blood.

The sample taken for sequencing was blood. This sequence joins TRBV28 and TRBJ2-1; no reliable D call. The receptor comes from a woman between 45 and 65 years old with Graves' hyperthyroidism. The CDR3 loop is CASSPHESFRDNEQFF. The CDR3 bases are TGTGCCAGCAGTCCCCATGAAAGCTTCCGCGACAATGAGCAGTTCTTC.